This T cell receptor (beta chain) is from a study of blood T cell repertoires in COVID-19. Study summary: Acute and convalescent COVID-19 samples came from the United States, Italy and Spain.

The V and J ends lost 1 base and 2 bases respectively, with 21 bases between them. CDR1 and CDR2 from the germline V gene are SEHNR and FQNEAQ (reference sequence). This CDR3 has 19 residues. The data were produced by immunoSEQ multiplex PCR, yet TCRdb's version contains in-frame clones alone and is incomplete. This table has more than 85,000 clones, about 78% appearing once. The sequenced material came from peripheral blood. The sequence was obtained from a human donor in a cohort sampled during active or convalescent COVID-19. The chain recombines TRBV7-9 with TRBJ2-1; tentative D call: TRBD2 (5 bases). The CDR3 reads CASSLVPDFLSLPYNEQFF. As DNA, the CDR3 is TGTGCCAGCAGCTTAGTCCCGGACTTCCTTAGCCTCCCCTACAATGAGCAGTTCTTC.